This is a list of T cell receptor beta chains from one sample in a study of blood T cell repertoires in COVID-19. Some clones are missing from TCRdb's copy, which holds only in-frame ones; the method was immunoSEQ multiplex PCR. The table has 35,000 to 40,000 clones, about 88% seen once; the top ten hold roughly 12%. The material sequenced was peripheral blood. The source of these receptors is a man in his sixties with active COVID-19. Both conserved end residues are part of each CDR3. The D gene is left open where the match is weak. Only some rows state a clone size, as once, few, many or a class for expanded clones.

TRBV6-1	TRBJ2-3	.	.	TGTGCCAGCAGTGACCTCGCCAACGTTCCCGGGGCAGATACGCAGTATTTT	CASSDLANVPGADTQYF
TRBV10-2	TRBJ2-3	.	.	TGCGCCAGCAGCCCGAGTGCAGATACGCAGTATTTT	CASSPSADTQYF
TRBV3-1/TRBV3-2	TRBJ2-7	.	.	TGTGCCAGCAGCCAAAGAATCTCCCAGGACGAGCAGTACTTC	CASSQRISQDEQYF
TRBV28	TRBJ1-4	few	.	TGTGCCAGCAGTTTATCATCAGGGCCCAATGAAAAACTGTTTTTT	CASSLSSGPNEKLFF
TRBV7-2	TRBJ2-3	.	TRBD2	TGTGCCACAGGGGGACTAGCGGGAGGGCCGGGCACAGATACGCAGTATTTT	CATGGLAGGPGTDTQYF
TRBV5-5	TRBJ2-3	.	TRBD2	TGTGCCAGCAGCTTGTTTAGCGGGAGCACAGATACGCAGTATTTT	CASSLFSGSTDTQYF
TRBV3-1/TRBV3-2	TRBJ1-1	.	.	TGTGCCAGCGGATCATACGTGGGGGCGAGGACTGAAGCTTTCTTT	CASGSYVGARTEAFF
TRBV27	TRBJ2-7	.	.	TGTGCCAGCAGGGAAAATCCGGGACATAACGAGCAGTACTTC	CASRENPGHNEQYF
TRBV5-1	TRBJ1-3	.	.	TGCGCCAGCAAGGAGGGACCCTACTCTGGAAACACCATATATTTT	CASKEGPYSGNTIYF
TRBV12-3/TRBV12-4	TRBJ2-3	.	TRBD2	TGTGCCAGCAACCTCTTAGCGGGGTATACGCAGTATTTT	CASNLLAGYTQYF
TRBV3-1/TRBV3-2	TRBJ2-1	.	TRBD1	TGTGCCAGCAGCCTTGGGACAGGGGGCTCATATGAGCAGTTCTTC	CASSLGTGGSYEQFF
TRBV7-3	TRBJ2-1	.	TRBD2	TGTGCCAGCAGCTCCTTCTACGGGACTAGCGGGACCTATGAGCAGTTCTTC	CASSSFYGTSGTYEQFF
TRBV7-8	TRBJ2-5	.	TRBD1	TGTGCCAGCAGCTTAGGCGGACAGGGGAGGTCCCAGTACTTC	CASSLGGQGRSQYF
TRBV30	TRBJ1-2	.	.	TGTGCCTGGAGTGTTGAGACCCCGAGGAACTATGGCTACACCTTC	CAWSVETPRNYGYTF
TRBV2	TRBJ1-5	once	.	TGTGCCAGCAGTGGGGAGAACAATCAGCCCCAGCATTTT	CASSGENNQPQHF
TRBV5-1	TRBJ2-3	.	TRBD1	TGCGCCAGCGCAGGACAGGGCCGCACAGATACGCAGTATTTT	CASAGQGRTDTQYF
TRBV28	TRBJ2-4	.	TRBD2	TGTGCCAGCAGTCTCCCGGGACTAGCGGGGCTAGCCAAAAACATTCAGTACTTC	CASSLPGLAGLAKNIQYF
TRBV3-1/TRBV3-2	TRBJ1-1	.	TRBD1	TGTGCCAGCAGCCAATTATACAGGGGGAACACTGAAGCTTTCTTT	CASSQLYRGNTEAFF
TRBV7-2	TRBJ1-5	once	TRBD1	TGTGCCAGCAGCTTACGACAGGGGGGAACGGTAGTTCATCAGCCCCAGCATTTT	CASSLRQGGTVVHQPQHF
TRBV19	TRBJ2-7	.	TRBD2	TGTGCCAGTAGTATGGGGACGGCGGGAGTAGGGCAGTACTTC	CASSMGTAGVGQYF
TRBV24-1	TRBJ2-7	.	TRBD2	TGTGCCACCAGTGATTCTAGCGGGGAAAGAGCCCAGTACTTC	CATSDSSGERAQYF
TRBV29-1	TRBJ2-1	.	.	TGCAGCGTTGATGAGCAGGGCCGGCCCTACAATGAGCAGTTCTTC	CSVDEQGRPYNEQFF
TRBV5-1	TRBJ2-3	.	TRBD2	TGCGCCAGCAGCTTGGGACTAGCTAAGGATACGCAGTATTTT	CASSLGLAKDTQYF
TRBV5-5	TRBJ2-5	.	.	TGTGCCAGCAGCTTGGGGGCGGGCGGTGGGGAAGAGACCCAGTACTTC	CASSLGAGGGEETQYF
TRBV11-3	TRBJ2-7	medium-sized	.	TGTGCCAGCAGCTCAAGGGGTTTTGCCGAGCAGTACTTC	CASSSRGFAEQYF
TRBV11-2	TRBJ2-3	.	TRBD2	TGTGCCAGCAGCTTCACACTCGAAAATGGACTAGCGAGCACAGATACGCAGTATTTT	CASSFTLENGLASTDTQYF
TRBV28	TRBJ1-4	.	.	TGTGCCAGCAGTACTTCAAGCGCCCCAAATGAAAAACTGTTTTTT	CASSTSSAPNEKLFF
TRBV11-1	TRBJ2-2	.	.	TGTGCCAGCAGCTTAGGTACAGCAAACACCGGGGAGCTGTTTTTT	CASSLGTANTGELFF
TRBV6-1	TRBJ1-2	once	.	TGTGCCAGCAGTGAAGGGACAGCCAACTATGGCTACACCTTC	CASSEGTANYGYTF
TRBV5-4	TRBJ1-2	.	TRBD1	TGTGCCAGCAGCTGGGACAGGGTGGGTGGCTACACCTTC	CASSWDRVGGYTF
TRBV19	TRBJ2-5	.	.	TGTGCCAGTAGTCCTACAGGGCAAGAGACCCAGTACTTC	CASSPTGQETQYF
TRBV11-2	TRBJ2-1	.	.	TGTGCCAGCGGCCCACCGGCGGGGAATGAGCAGTTCTTC	CASGPPAGNEQFF
TRBV5-1	TRBJ2-2	once	.	TGCGCCAGCAGCCCCTCCAGGGGTTACACCGGGGAGCTGTTTTTT	CASSPSRGYTGELFF
TRBV18	TRBJ1-4	.	TRBD1	TGTGCCAGCTCACTTCGGACAGGGACTGAAAAACTGTTTTTT	CASSLRTGTEKLFF
TRBV6-2/TRBV6-3	TRBJ2-7	.	TRBD2	TGTGCCAGCAGTTACGTGCGGGGGGCGACGTCCTACGAGCAGTACTTC	CASSYVRGATSYEQYF
TRBV11-2	TRBJ1-2	.	.	TGTGCCAGCAGCCAAGCCCGGGGTTCGGATGGCTACACCTTC	CASSQARGSDGYTF